The clone carrying this TCR beta chain occurred many times. These data originate in a study of T cells in Graves' hyperthyroidism and ophthalmopathy. Germline lookup yields CDR1 SNHLY and CDR2 FYNNEI. V lost 3 bases, J lost 3 bases, and 11 bases lay in between. The CDR3 runs 14 residues. TCR beta CDR3 regions were amplified from RNA. Carried out on the TCR CDR3, a first-round RT-PCR used the HTBI primer set. One entry per CDR3 protein results from TCRdb running MiXCR on the multiplex PCR reads. In the table there are over 250,000 distinct CDR3 sequences, less than 30% of which are singletons. Sequencing was carried out using blood. The receptor comes from a middle-aged man with Graves' hyperthyroidism that later progressed to Graves' ophthalmopathy. The rearrangement joins TRBV2 to TRBJ1-2; tentative D call: TRBD1 (5 bases). CDR3 amino acids: CASSDRQTYYGYTF. CDR3 DNA: TGTGCCAGCAGTGATAGACAGACGTACTATGGCTACACCTTC.